These 25 T cell receptor beta chains were all obtained from the same sample, sequenced in a study of cytomegalovirus exposure and HLA in healthy donors. PCR used 60 Vbeta primers and 13 Jbeta primers. The data were produced by immunoSEQ multiplex PCR, yet TCRdb's version contains in-frame clones alone and is incomplete. The table records some 96,000 clones, about 75% of them present only once. Sequencing was performed on PBMCs. The receptor set was obtained from a man in his forties or fifties in good health and CMV-seropositive.

The CDR3 region is CASSQGVLTEAFF. In DNA, the CDR3 is TGTGCCAGCAGCCAGGGGGTCCTAACTGAAGCTTTCTTT. This chain links TRBV2 with TRBJ1-1; 7 nucleotides agree with TRBD1. The length of the CDR3 is 13 residues. Per germline, CDR1 SNHLY and CDR2 FYNNEI. Unmatched junction bases numbered 6, after V lost 6 bases and J lost 5 bases.

V and J are TRBV29-1 and TRBJ2-3; D unresolved. CDR1 is SQVTM and CDR2 is ANQGSEA in the germline V gene. This CDR3 spans 13 amino acids. Trimming left V 7 bases short and J 3 bases short, with 14 bases between. CDR3 DNA: TGCAGCGCCATACGCGTAATTACAGATACGCAGTATTTT. Translating it yields CSAIRVITDTQYF.

The chain employs TRBV2 and TRBJ2-7, with 11 positions matching TRBD2. V dropped 4 bases and J dropped 6; count of bases not matched to a gene: 5. The CDR3 runs 14 residues. The germline CDR1 and CDR2 sequences are SNHLY and FYNNEI. CDR3 in amino acids: CASSVAGGPAEQYF. As DNA, the CDR3 is TGTGCCAGCAGTGTAGCGGGAGGGCCAGCCGAGCAGTACTTC.

As for this clone: A read error may produce the germline difference seen at one junction end. The chain uses TRBV7-9 and TRBJ2-7; 8 bases map to TRBD1. This CDR3 spans 16 amino acids. Germline CDR1 and CDR2: SEHNR and FQNEAQ (reference sequence). The CDR3, as DNA: TGTTCCAGCAGCCCACCCCGACAGGGGAAGGATAACGAGCAGTACTTC. Encoded protein: CSSSPPRQGKDNEQYF.

The rearrangement uses TRBV18 and TRBJ2-4; D not certain. The CDR3 runs 12 residues. The germline V and J ends were trimmed by 5 bases and 7 bases, with 9 bases remaining between them. Germline values: CDR1 KGHSH, CDR2 LQKENI. The CDR3, as DNA: TGTGCCAGCTCAAGTGCACTCAACATTCAGTACTTC. Translation: CASSSALNIQYF.

This chain connects TRBV7-9 to TRBJ2-7, with TRBD1 matching 7 bases. The CDR3 contains 14 residues. V dropped 4 bases and J dropped 3; count of bases not matched to a gene: 6. Germline loops: CDR1 SEHNR, CDR2 FQNEAQ (reference sequence). The CDR3 coding sequence is TGTGCCAGCAGCTCAACAGGGGTCCTCTACGAGCAGTACTTC. It codes for CASSSTGVLYEQYF. Full variable domain (missing parts from reference TRBV7-9 and TRBJ2-7): DTGVSQNPRHKITKRGQNVTFRCDPISEHNRLYWYRQTLGQGPEFLTYFQNEAQLEKSRLLSDRFSAERPKGSFSTLEIQRTEQGDSAMYLCASSSTGVLYEQYFGPGTRLTVT.

The V and J genes are TRBV6-5 and TRBJ2-1; the D is unclear. Between the trimmed V and J ends, which lost 10 bases and 4 bases, there was a span of 11 bases. The CDR3 covers 12 residues. Germline V gives CDR1 MNHEY, CDR2 SVGAGI. CDR3 protein: CATRVGYNEQFF. CDR3 nucleotides: TGTGCCACCAGAGTCGGGTACAATGAGCAGTTCTTC.

The V call is TRBV27, the J call TRBJ1-1; D is ambiguous. CDR1 and CDR2 (germline): MNHEY, SMNVEV (reference sequence). The CDR3 extends over 17 amino acids. Deletions cut 4 bases from V and 1 base from J, with 19 bases between. In DNA form, the CDR3 reads TGTGCCAGCAGTTCAGACCCCCTGAACGGGGAGAACACTGAAGCTTTCTTT. The encoded protein is CASSSDPLNGENTEAFF.

The chain employs TRBV12-5 and TRBJ2-1, with D possibly being TRBD1 (6 bases). The CDR3 covers 13 residues. CDR1 is LGHNT and CDR2 is FRNRAP in the germline V gene. The V gene lost 3 bases and the J gene lost 7 bases, with 10 bases spanning the gap. CDR3 in DNA: TGTGCTAGTGGTTTAGGACAGTCGAATGAGCAGTTCTTC. It encodes CASGLGQSNEQFF.

The chain couples TRBV5-6 to TRBJ1-5; D perhaps matches TRBD1 (5 bases). Germline CDR1 and CDR2: SGHDT and YYEEEE. V shed 4 bases and J shed 6 bases, with 17 bases lying between them. This CDR3 is built from 15 residues. The CDR3 bases are TGTGCCAGCAGCGTCCTCGGGGGAGGGAGTCAGCCCCAGCATTTT. Protein product: CASSVLGGGSQPQHF.

The J gene is TRBJ2-5, the V gene TRBV6-1; D is perhaps TRBD2 (6 bases). Trimming stripped 11 bases from V and 8 bases from J, with 24 bases between. CDR3 length: 14 residues. CDR1 is MNHNS and CDR2 is SASEGT in the germline V gene. The CDR3 DNA reads TGTGCCGCCAGAGGCGGGACGGCTCGTGGAACCCAGTACTTC. It yields the protein CAARGGTARGTQYF.

The chain joins TRBV5-4 to TRBJ2-7; 7 bases are a match to TRBD2. After removal of 0 bases from V and 2 bases from J, the junction contained 8 bases not matched to a gene. The germline CDR1 and CDR2 sequences are SGHNT and YYREEE (reference sequence). The CDR3 runs to 16 residues. CDR3 amino acids: CASSLGSSGETYEQYF. Written as DNA, the CDR3 is TGTGCCAGCAGCTTGGGTTCGAGCGGGGAAACCTACGAGCAGTACTTC. The full variable domain, in which reference TRBV5-4 and TRBJ2-7 provide the parts outside the CDR3, is ETGVTQSPTHLIKTRGQQVTLRCSSQSGHNTVSWYQQALGQGPQFIFQYYREEENGRGNFPPRFSGLQFPNYSSELNVNALELDDSALYLCASSLGSSGETYEQYFGPGTRLTVT.

The chain employs TRBV2 and TRBJ2-5; D unclear. V was shortened by 1 base and J by 2 bases, with 5 bases between the two germline ends. Germline lookup yields CDR1 SNHLY and CDR2 FYNNEI. The CDR3 runs to 13 residues. CDR3: CASSEGAQETQYF. CDR3 sequence (DNA): TGTGCCAGCAGTGAAGGGGCTCAAGAGACCCAGTACTTC.

The sample holds a few counts of this clone. The chain is built from TRBV7-9 and TRBJ2-7; no clear D gene. The CDR3 sequence is 13 residues long. The V and J ends lost 1 base and 5 bases respectively, with 9 bases between them. Germline assignment: CDR1 SEHNR and CDR2 FQNEAQ (reference sequence). The CDR3 nucleotides are TGTGCCAGCAGCTTAGGCCTGGGCCACGAGCAGTACTTC. Protein sequence: CASSLGLGHEQYF.

The chain uses TRBV19 and TRBJ1-6; D is perhaps TRBD1 (6 bases). In germline, CDR1 is LNHDA, CDR2 SQIVND (reference sequence). The CDR3 covers 16 residues. Trimming left V 8 bases short and J 8 bases short, with 22 bases between. The CDR3 DNA reads TGTGCCAGTGGCACCCGGGACCCTTGGGGGCATTCACCCCTCCACTTT. Amino acids: CASGTRDPWGHSPLHF.

The V gene is TRBV9, the J gene TRBJ2-7, with D perhaps TRBD1 (7 bases). The CDR3 consists of 15 residues. The ends were cut back, 1 base at V and 4 bases at J, with 15 bases in the middle. Germline CDR1 reads SGDLS; CDR2 reads YYNGEE. CDR3 bases: TGTGCCAGCAGCGTACAGGGGGGCCTGGTTTACGAGCAGTACTTC. It codes for CASSVQGGLVYEQYF.

This clone was detected a few times. CDR3 nucleotide sequence: TGCGCCAGCAGCTTCACAGCGGGGAGGGGCACCGGGGAGCTGTTTTTT. It is translated as CASSFTAGRGTGELFF. V is TRBV5-1 and J is TRBJ2-2; 7 nucleotides line up with TRBD2. Germline V gene data show CDR1 as SGHRS and CDR2 as YFSETQ. This CDR3 has 16 amino acids. V trimming: 2 bases; J trimming: 4 bases; junction bases outside the gene matches: 8.

The chain combines TRBV15 with TRBJ2-3, with 12 bases matching TRBD2. Germline CDR1 and CDR2: LNHNV and YYDKDF (reference sequence). The CDR3 has 16 residues. The J segment lost 3 bases and the V segment lost 1 base, leaving 2 bases of the junction unmatched. The CDR3 nucleotides are TGTGCCACCAGCAGAGCTAGCGGGGGGGCAACAGATACGCAGTATTTT. This gives the protein CATSRASGGATDTQYF.

About this clone itself: An end of the junction differs from the germline gene, which may be a read error. The chain uses TRBV7-9 and TRBJ2-1, with 8 bases aligning to TRBD2. CDR3 size: 16 residues. The germline V gene encodes CDR1 SEHNR and CDR2 FQNEAQ (reference sequence). The CDR3 spells CSSSLAWTSRVNEQFF. CDR3 in DNA: TGTTCCAGCAGCTTAGCGTGGACTAGCAGGGTCAATGAGCAGTTCTTC. Full variable domain (outside the CDR3, taken from reference TRBV7-9 and TRBJ2-1): DTGVSQNPRHKITKRGQNVTFRCDPISEHNRLYWYRQTLGQGPEFLTYFQNEAQLEKSRLLSDRFSAERPKGSFSTLEIQRTEQGDSAMYLCSSSLAWTSRVNEQFFGPGTRLTVL.

The rearrangement links TRBV29-1 to TRBJ1-2, with 7 nucleotides matching TRBD1. The V segment lost 1 base and the J segment 7 bases; nucleotides outside the gene matches: 9. Germline CDR1 is SQVTM and CDR2 is ANQGSEA. The CDR3 covers 14 residues. This CDR3 is CSVEGQDRVAGYTF. Here the CDR3 DNA reads TGCAGCGTTGAAGGCCAAGACAGGGTAGCTGGCTACACCTTC.

This chain uses TRBV6-6 with TRBJ2-1, with TRBD2 identical over 10 bases. This CDR3 comprises 14 residues. The V gene end was trimmed by 4 bases and the J gene end by 5 bases; junction bases not matched to a gene: 2. Germline lookup yields CDR1 MNHNY and CDR2 SVGAGI (reference sequence). CDR3 nucleotide sequence: TGTGCCAGCAGTTGGACTAGCGGAAACAATGAGCAGTTCTTC. Protein: CASSWTSGNNEQFF.

The rearrangement links TRBV4-1 to TRBJ2-5; 12 bases line up with TRBD2. The CDR3 runs to 17 residues. The trim removed 3 bases at V and 5 bases at J, leaving 10 bases unmatched. The germline V gene has CDR1 MGHRA and CDR2 YSYEKL. This CDR3 reads CASSQRTSGVSVETQYF. CDR3 nucleotides: TGCGCCAGCAGCCAGCGGACTAGCGGGGTCTCTGTCGAGACCCAGTACTTC.

The chain uses TRBV19 and TRBJ2-1; D is ambiguous. This CDR3 comprises 16 residues. In germline, CDR1 is LNHDA, CDR2 SQIVND (reference sequence). Trimming cost V 8 bases and J 0 bases, with 17 bases left between them. CDR3 protein: CASAQTSSSSYNEQFF. The DNA for the CDR3 is TGTGCCAGTGCTCAGACTTCATCGAGCTCCTACAATGAGCAGTTCTTC.

This chain connects TRBV11-2 to TRBJ2-1, with TRBD2 identical over 7 bases. The CDR3 has 15 amino acids. From germline, CDR1 is SGHAT and CDR2 FQNNGV. J lost 7 bases, V lost 2 bases, and 8 bases had no gene match. Here the CDR3 reads CASSLLGGGRNEQFF. CDR3 nucleotides: TGTGCCAGCAGCTTATTGGGCGGGGGAAGGAATGAGCAGTTCTTC.

The V and J genes are TRBV19 and TRBJ1-5, with D unresolved. V lost 5 bases and J 5 bases, leaving 16 bases between the germline ends. CDR1 is LNHDA, CDR2 SQIVND, per germline (reference sequence). CDR3 length equals 15 residues. As DNA, the CDR3 is TGTGCCAGTAGTCTTCGAGGCCTAGGCGATCAGCCCCAGCATTTT. Translation: CASSLRGLGDQPQHF.